The 15 T cell receptor beta chains below were found in one sample sequenced in a study of CD8 T cells in Susac syndrome (dated 2019 in TCRdb). Library creation used the immunoSEQ multiplex PCR assay. RNA was extracted using the RNeasy kit, and about 0.5 to 1 ug of the RNA was reverse transcribed with random hexamers. TCRdb reanalyzed the raw reads on its own, using fastp at Q25 for trimming and MiXCR for clone calling, and kept in-frame beta chains. For every CDR3 protein sequence, its rows merge into one entry that carries the most common genes and DNA. For this sample the table gives 250,000 or so distinct CDR3 sequences, of which around 93% were detected only once. Around 0.072% of the sample rests with the top ten. Specimen: CD4+ T cells from PBMCs. These receptor sequences come from a human donor with multiple sclerosis.

The table lists this clonotype with a count of one. The chain combines TRBV12-3 or TRBV12-4 with TRBJ2-3; D may be TRBD1 or TRBD2 (5 bases each). The V end was cut by 5 bases, the J end by 8 bases, with 11 bases between. The CDR3 is 12 amino acids. CDR3 nucleotides: TGTGCCAGCAGTCCGGGACGGCCTACGCAGTATTTT. Encoded protein: CASSPGRPTQYF.

The chain joins TRBV12-3 or TRBV12-4 to TRBJ2-2, with 11 bases matching TRBD1. V lost 5 bases, J lost 7 bases, and 9 bases stayed unmatched. The CDR3 is 16 amino acids. CDR3 DNA sequence: TGTGCCAGCAGTCCCGGGACAGGGGGTGACATCGGGGAGCTGTTTTTT. Protein: CASSPGTGGDIGELFF.

The genes are TRBV20-1 and TRBJ1-1; D is perhaps TRBD1 (5 bases). CDR3 length: 13 residues. V lost 6 bases and J 0 bases, leaving 11 bases between the germline ends. The V gene's germline CDR1 is DFQATT and CDR2 SNEGSKA (reference sequence). CDR3 amino acids: CSAEGVMNTEAFF. Here the CDR3 DNA reads TGCAGTGCGGAAGGGGTCATGAACACTGAAGCTTTCTTT.

This clonotype was counted a few times. The chain carries TRBV19 and TRBJ2-3; D gene unclear. The CDR3 is made up of 11 amino acids. Germline V gives CDR1 LNHDA, CDR2 SQIVND (reference sequence). Trimming took 5 bases from V and 5 from J, leaving 5 bases between them. Here the CDR3 reads CASSSGDTQYF. The CDR3 DNA reads TGTGCCAGTAGTTCGGGAGATACGCAGTATTTT.

This chain uses TRBV27 with TRBJ1-1; D is undetermined. CDR1 is MNHEY, CDR2 SMNVEV, per germline (reference sequence). V shed 2 bases and J shed 3 bases, with 10 bases lying between them. CDR3 length equals 14 residues. CDR3 nucleotides: TGTGCCAGCAGTTTAGGGCCGTGGGACACTGAAGCTTTCTTT. This codes for CASSLGPWDTEAFF.

The chain joins TRBV3-1 to TRBJ2-4; no clear D. This CDR3 is built from 16 residues. Trimming cost V 4 bases and J 0 bases, with 13 bases left between them. Germline lookup yields CDR1 LGHDT and CDR2 YNNKEL (reference sequence). The CDR3 loop reads CASSPRVGLAKNIQYF. CDR3 DNA: TGTGCCAGCAGCCCCCGGGTGGGCCTAGCCAAAAACATTCAGTACTTC.

The chain recombines TRBV29-1 with TRBJ1-2; D remains ambiguous. The length of the CDR3 is 11 residues. Trimming pared 5 bases from V and 4 bases from J, leaving 8 bases between. The V gene's germline CDR1 is SQVTM and CDR2 ANQGSEA. In DNA form, the CDR3 reads TGCAGCGTTATCGGAGTCTATGGCTACACCTTC. Amino acids: CSVIGVYGYTF.

In its sample, this clonotype was seen a few times. The rearrangement uses TRBV3-1 and TRBJ2-7; D unclear. Germline CDR1 reads LGHDT; CDR2 reads YNNKEL (reference sequence). The CDR3 has 11 residues. Trimming left V 4 bases short and J 3 bases short, with 4 bases between. In nucleotides, the CDR3 is TGTGCCAGCAGCCGCAACTACGAGCAGTACTTC. Translated, it gives CASSRNYEQYF.

The J gene is TRBJ1-1, the V gene TRBV7-2, with D unclear. Trimming took off 4 bases at V and 7 bases at J, with 13 bases between the two ends. Germline CDR1 is SGHTA and CDR2 is FQGNSA. The CDR3 totals 13 residues. The CDR3 loop reads CASSSRPGDEAFF. The CDR3 DNA reads as TGTGCCAGCAGCTCCCGACCCGGAGATGAAGCTTTCTTT. The complete variable domain, with remaining parts taken from reference TRBV7-2 and TRBJ1-1, reads GAGVSQSPSNKVTEKGKDVELRCDPISGHTALYWYRQSLGQGLEFLIYFQGNSAPDKSGLPSDRFSAERTGGSVSTLTIQRTQQEDSAVYLCASSSRPGDEAFFGQGTRLTVV.

The chain recombines TRBV19 with TRBJ1-4; weak D call: TRBD1 (5 bases). CDR3 length: 14 amino acids. V was trimmed by 3 bases and J by 8 bases, leaving 13 bases between them. Germline V CDR1 and CDR2: LNHDA, SQIVND (reference sequence). In nucleotides, the CDR3 is TGTGCCAGTAGTATTGCCAGGGTGGCGGAAAAACTGTTTTTT. Translating it yields CASSIARVAEKLFF.

V is TRBV5-6 and J is TRBJ2-2; TRBD1 aligns across 10 bases. The ends lost 0 bases at V and 6 bases at J; junction bases unmatched: 11. Germline CDR1 and CDR2: SGHDT and YYEEEE. This CDR3 comprises 18 residues. This CDR3 reads CASSLGGPGTGVPGELFF. In DNA form, the CDR3 reads TGTGCCAGCAGCTTGGGGGGGCCCGGGACAGGGGTTCCCGGGGAGCTGTTTTTT. The whole variable domain, remainder taken from reference TRBV5-6 and TRBJ2-2, is DAGVTQSPTHLIKTRGQQVTLRCSPKSGHDTVSWYQQALGQGPQFIFQYYEEEERQRGNFPDRFSGHQFPNYSSELNVNALLLGDSALYLCASSLGGPGTGVPGELFFGEGSRLTVL.

The chain employs TRBV6-1 and TRBJ1-1, with 7 bases fitting TRBD1. In germline, CDR1 is MNHNS, CDR2 SASEGT. The CDR3 loop spans 18 amino acids. The V and J ends lost 6 bases and 5 bases, in that order; junction bases with no gene match: 21. The CDR3 DNA is TGTGCCAGCAGCCGCACCGTCCTCCGGACAGGTAGGCGGACTGAAGCTTTCTTT. Its protein product is CASSRTVLRTGRRTEAFF.

This clonotype came up once. The chain carries TRBV7-8 and TRBJ1-3; maybe TRBD1 (5 bases). The CDR3 runs to 16 residues. V was trimmed by 2 bases and J by 0 bases, leaving 11 bases between them. The germline CDR1 and CDR2 sequences are SGHVS and FQNEAQ. The CDR3 sequence: CASSLSQGSSGNTIYF. The CDR3 bases are TGTGCCAGCAGCTTATCGCAGGGAAGCTCTGGAAACACCATATATTTT. The variable domain in full, completed from reference TRBV7-8 and TRBJ1-3, reads GAGVSQSPRYKVAKRGQDVALRCDPISGHVSLFWYQQALGQGPEFLTYFQNEAQLDKSGLPSDRFFAERPEGSVSTLKIQRTQQEDSAVYLCASSLSQGSSGNTIYFGEGSWLTVV.

In its sample, this clonotype was seen once. V usage is TRBV5-1 and J usage is TRBJ1-5; D is unclear. The CDR3 has 17 amino acids. Germline V gene sequence: CDR1 SGHRS, CDR2 YFSETQ. The V end lost 4 bases, the J end lost 4 bases, and 21 bases lay between the germline ends. The CDR3 reads CASSSRPRGLGNQPQHF. As DNA, the CDR3 is TGCGCCAGCAGCAGTCGCCCGCGAGGGTTGGGGAATCAGCCCCAGCATTTT.

This chain uses TRBV29-1 with TRBJ2-5; 8 nucleotides align to TRBD2. CDR3 length: 14 amino acids. Germline V gene sequence: CDR1 SQVTM, CDR2 ANQGSEA. Trimming cost V 0 bases and J 2 bases; bases outside gene matches: 2. The CDR3 here is CSVEDGLAQETQYF. In DNA form, the CDR3 reads TGCAGCGTTGAAGACGGACTAGCTCAAGAGACCCAGTACTTC.